The T cell receptor (beta chain) under discussion was sequenced for a study of molecular identifiers for immune sequencing clone quantification. Details on this clonotype: Compared with germline, one end of the junction differs, possibly owing to a read error.

Naive CD8 T cells, phenotype CD8+CD4-CCR7+CD45RA+, were sorted. The CDR3 sequence is 13 residues long. The germline V gene encodes CDR1 LGHDT and CDR2 YNNKEL (reference sequence). TCRdb re-called the PCR reads with MiXCR, one entry per CDR3 protein. The sample has approximately 680,000 distinct CDR3 sequences; about 25% are singletons. The clonotype was recovered from a human donor in good health. Some libraries in this study had Jurkat cell RNA spiked in. The chain has TRBV3-1 and TRBJ2-7; possible D gene TRBD2, 5 bases. Sequencing was done on a sample of naive CD8+ T cells from blood, with Jurkat cell RNA spiked in. The subset was: FACS-sorted CD8+CD4-CCR7+CD45RA+ naive T cells. CDR3 bases: TGTGCCGGCAGCCACGGGGTCTCCTACGAGCAGTACTTC. As protein: CAGSHGVSYEQYF.